This is a list of T cell receptor beta chains from one sample in a study of a mutant IDH1 vaccine in newly diagnosed glioma. Antigens for these TCRs are unknown. This table comes from immunoSEQ multiplex PCR, and its TCRdb copy is limited to in-frame clones, with some not included. This table holds roughly 54,000 clones, under 90% found once. Sample: PBMCs, taken from a glioma patient whose treatment included an IDH1 peptide vaccine. These receptor sequences come from a woman younger than 30 with glioma. Each CDR3 is given with its conserved first and last residue. Fields, in order: CDR3 protein, CDR3 DNA, CDR3 length, D gene, J gene, clone size, V gene. D genes are given only for firm matches. Some rows have no size entry. The others give once, few or many, or a class for an expanded clone.

CASSRQGLAGPPNEQFF,TGTGCCAGCAGCCGCCAAGGACTAGCGGGGCCCCCCAATGAGCAGTTCTTC,17,TRBD2,TRBJ2-1,.,TRBV14
CASSFGGAGSEAFF,TGCGCCAGCAGCTTCGGGGGGGCAGGATCTGAAGCTTTCTTT,14,.,TRBJ1-1,.,TRBV5-1
CASSDFSGGEQYF,TGTGCCAGCAGCGACTTTAGCGGGGGCGAGCAGTACTTC,13,TRBD2,TRBJ2-7,once,TRBV9
CASSLVGTPKSYGYTF,TGTGCCAGCAGCTTGGTGGGGACCCCCAAGTCGTATGGCTACACCTTC,16,.,TRBJ1-2,.,TRBV5-6
CASSEGSSYNEQFF,TGTGCCAGCAGTGAGGGGAGCTCCTACAATGAGCAGTTCTTC,14,.,TRBJ2-1,once,TRBV2
CASGSGSDGESTDTQYF,TGTGCTAGTGGTTCGGGCTCCGACGGGGAGAGCACAGATACGCAGTATTTT,17,.,TRBJ2-3,.,TRBV12-5
CASSHTEAGGGYEQYF,TGTGCCAGCTCACATACGGAAGCGGGAGGAGGATACGAGCAGTACTTC,16,TRBD2,TRBJ2-7,.,TRBV18
CASSLSAYYEQYF,TGCGCCAGCAGCTTGTCTGCCTACTACGAGCAGTACTTC,13,.,TRBJ2-7,.,TRBV5-1
CASSVGGGQFF,TGTGCCAGCAGCGTGGGGGGAGGGCAGTTCTTC,11,.,TRBJ2-1,few,TRBV5-6
CASSNQGPNYGYTF,TGTGCCAGTAGTAATCAGGGGCCCAACTATGGCTACACCTTC,14,.,TRBJ1-2,.,TRBV19